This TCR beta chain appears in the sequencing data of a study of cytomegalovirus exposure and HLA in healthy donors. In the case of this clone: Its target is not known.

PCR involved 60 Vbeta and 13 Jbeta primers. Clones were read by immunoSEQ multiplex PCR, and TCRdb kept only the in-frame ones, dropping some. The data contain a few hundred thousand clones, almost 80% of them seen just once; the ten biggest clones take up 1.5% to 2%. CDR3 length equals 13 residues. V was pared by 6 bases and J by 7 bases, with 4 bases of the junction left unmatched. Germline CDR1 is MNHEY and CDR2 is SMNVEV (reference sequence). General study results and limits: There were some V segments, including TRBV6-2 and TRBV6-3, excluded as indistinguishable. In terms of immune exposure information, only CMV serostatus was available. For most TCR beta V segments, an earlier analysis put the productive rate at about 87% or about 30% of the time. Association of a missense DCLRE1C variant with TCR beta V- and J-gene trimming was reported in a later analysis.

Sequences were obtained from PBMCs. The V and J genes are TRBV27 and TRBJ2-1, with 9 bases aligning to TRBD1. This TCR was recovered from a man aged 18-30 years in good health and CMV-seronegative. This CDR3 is CASSTGTGNEQFF. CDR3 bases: TGTGCCAGCAGCACCGGGACAGGGAATGAGCAGTTCTTC.